Below are 29 T cell receptor beta chains sequenced from a single sample in a study of T cell responses to AZD1222 COVID-19 vaccine. Data came from immunoSEQ multiplex PCR; TCRdb stores just in-frame clones and leaves some out. The sample has about 130,000 clones; 80% to 90% are singletons. Sample: peripheral blood, taken on day 0 of AZD1222 vaccination. The receptors stem from an adult in good health.

This clone is a singleton in its sample. J is TRBJ2-7 and V is TRBV27, with 10 bases matching TRBD2. J gave up 9 bases and V 6 bases, and 14 bases lay outside the gene matches. CDR1 and CDR2 (germline): MNHEY, SMNVEV (reference sequence). CDR3 size: 15 residues. The CDR3 region has the DNA TGTGCCAGCAGCCCCGCCCTAGCGGGAGAACTCGCGCAGTACTTC. This translates into CASSPALAGELAQYF.

The chain links TRBV7-2 to TRBJ2-7; D is unclear. Trimming took 5 bases from V and 3 from J, leaving 5 bases between them. The V gene's germline CDR1 is SGHTA and CDR2 FQGNSA. The CDR3 consists of 11 residues. CDR3 sequence: CASSPLYEQYF. For the CDR3, the DNA is TGTGCCAGCAGCCCCCTCTACGAGCAGTACTTC.

The chain couples TRBV4-1 to TRBJ2-7, with a tentative D call TRBD2 (6 bases). CDR3 length: 17 amino acids. CDR1 is MGHRA and CDR2 is YSYEKL in the germline V gene. Trimming removed 0 bases at V and 4 bases at J, with 19 bases between. CDR3 sequence (DNA): TGCGCCAGCAGCCAAGATTACGGTCCGGGAGAAGGGTACGAGCAGTACTTC. Residues: CASSQDYGPGEGYEQYF.

The gene calls are TRBV6-5 and TRBJ2-7; D is uncertain. Germline CDR1 reads MNHEY; CDR2 reads SVGAGI. V lost 7 bases and J 4 bases, leaving 8 bases between the germline ends. There are 11 residues in the CDR3. The DNA of the CDR3 is TGTGCCAGCAAGATTGCGTACGAGCAGTACTTC. It codes for CASKIAYEQYF.

The chain links TRBV28 to TRBJ2-2; D is possibly TRBD1 or TRBD2 (6 bases each). Trimming stripped 10 bases from V and 3 bases from J, with 12 bases between. CDR1 is MDHEN, CDR2 SYDVKM, per germline. The CDR3 extends over 13 amino acids. The CDR3 sequence: CATRGADTGELFF. CDR3 DNA: TGTGCCACGAGGGGGGCGGACACCGGGGAGCTGTTTTTT. Based on the CDR3 plus reference TRBV28 and TRBJ2-2, the full variable domain is DVKVTQSSRYLVKRTGEKVFLECVQDMDHENMFWYRQDPGLGLRLIYFSYDVKMKEKGDIPEGYSVSREKKERFSLILESASTNQTSMYLCATRGADTGELFFGEGSRLTVL.

The chain recombines TRBV12-3 or TRBV12-4 with TRBJ1-1; D unclear. Trimming shortened V by 6 bases and J by 1 base, and 6 bases separated the two germline ends. The CDR3 loop spans 12 amino acids. The CDR3 DNA reads TGTGCCAGCAGCAGTCCGAACACTGAAGCTTTCTTT. Translation gives CASSSPNTEAFF.

The chain couples TRBV4-1 to TRBJ2-7; 11 bases match TRBD1. In germline, CDR1 is MGHRA, CDR2 YSYEKL. This CDR3 comprises 16 residues. The trim removed 0 bases at V and 4 bases at J, leaving 5 bases unmatched. CDR3 loop: CASSQESDRGLYEQYF. The DNA for the CDR3 is TGCGCCAGCAGCCAAGAATCGGACAGGGGGCTGTACGAGCAGTACTTC.

The chain links TRBV10-1 to TRBJ2-1; the D is unclear. CDR1 and CDR2 (germline): WNHNN, SYGVQD (reference sequence). Trimming pared 3 bases from V and 10 bases from J, leaving 16 bases between. The CDR3 extends over 14 amino acids. The CDR3 reads CASSDPAAVGEQFF. The CDR3 DNA reads TGCGCCAGCAGTGACCCTGCGGCGGTCGGGGAGCAGTTCTTC.

The chain couples TRBV12-3 or TRBV12-4 to TRBJ1-1; 10 bases are shared with TRBD1. This CDR3 spans 13 amino acids. With V trimmed by 7 bases and J by 4 bases, 3 bases remained unmatched. CDR3: CASIRTGGTEAFF. Here the CDR3 DNA reads TGTGCCAGCATTAGGACAGGGGGCACTGAAGCTTTCTTT.

The J gene is TRBJ2-7, the V gene TRBV15, with no clear D. V shed 0 bases and J shed 1 base, with 13 bases lying between them. CDR1 and CDR2 (germline): LNHNV, YYDKDF (reference sequence). The CDR3 is 16 residues long. CDR3 protein: CATSREVGLESYEQYF. CDR3 in DNA: TGTGCCACCAGCAGAGAAGTAGGGCTTGAGTCCTACGAGCAGTACTTC.

V gene TRBV4-3 combines with J gene TRBJ1-4; D gene uncertain. The V end was cut by 0 bases, the J end by 2 bases, with 13 bases between. CDR3 length: 17 amino acids. Per the germline V gene, CDR1 is LGHNA and CDR2 is YSLEER. The CDR3 bases are TGCGCCAGCAGCCAAGACACCCGGTCTTTGACTAATGAAAAACTGTTTTTT. Amino acid sequence: CASSQDTRSLTNEKLFF.

This sequence joins TRBV5-6 and TRBJ2-3, with TRBD1 matching 7 bases. After removal of 5 bases from V and 5 bases from J, the junction contained 11 bases not matched to a gene. CDR3 size: 15 residues. The germline V gene has CDR1 SGHDT and CDR2 YYEEEE. CDR3 in amino acids: CASRKQGDFKDTQYF. CDR3 in DNA: TGTGCCAGCAGGAAGCAGGGGGATTTTAAAGATACGCAGTATTTT.

This clone was picked up a small number of times. The CDR3 here is CASSLGARIEYQETQYF. CDR3 nucleotide sequence: TGTGCCAGCAGCTTAGGGGCCCGAATAGAGTACCAAGAGACCCAGTACTTC. The chain uses TRBV7-9 and TRBJ2-5; D is unresolved. Between the trimmed V and J ends, which lost 1 base and 0 bases, there was a span of 15 bases. Looked up from germline, CDR1 is SEHNR and CDR2 is FQNEAQ (reference sequence). This CDR3 is built from 17 residues.

V gene TRBV30 combines with J gene TRBJ1-5; 7 bases are shared with TRBD1. J was trimmed by 9 bases and V by 0 bases; bases with no gene match: 8. The CDR3 length is 14 residues. Germline V CDR1 and CDR2: GTSNPN, SVGIG (reference sequence). The CDR3 sequence: CAWSVSQGGRPQHF. In DNA form, the CDR3 reads TGTGCCTGGAGTGTCAGCCAGGGGGGACGGCCCCAGCATTTT.

V gene TRBV7-8 combines with J gene TRBJ2-5; 12 nucleotides line up with TRBD2. From germline, CDR1 is SGHVS and CDR2 FQNEAQ. The CDR3 runs 14 residues. After removal of 7 bases from V and 5 bases from J, the junction contained 5 bases not matched to a gene. CDR3 residues: CASNLAGGPETQYF. Written as DNA, the CDR3 is TGTGCCAGCAATCTAGCGGGAGGGCCGGAGACCCAGTACTTC.

The J gene is TRBJ2-7, the V gene TRBV7-3; 8 nucleotides line up with TRBD2. CDR1 and CDR2 (germline): SGHTA, FQGTGA. The CDR3 has 13 amino acids. Losses at the gene ends were 4 bases for V and 7 bases for J; bases not matched to a gene: 6. CDR3 sequence (DNA): TGTGCCAGCAGCTCACGCGGGGGGCAGGAGCAGTACTTC. As protein: CASSSRGGQEQYF.

The chain recombines TRBV11-2 with TRBJ2-3, with TRBD1 identical over 8 bases. The V and J ends lost 1 base and 0 bases, in that order; junction bases with no gene match: 3. CDR1 is SGHAT, CDR2 FQNNGV, per germline. This CDR3 is built from 16 residues. In DNA form, the CDR3 reads TGTGCCAGCAGCTTAGGGCGGACAGGGAGCACAGATACGCAGTATTTT. It encodes CASSLGRTGSTDTQYF.

CDR3 loop: CASSTGLNSGELFF. The CDR3 DNA reads as TGTGCCAGCAGTACTGGACTAAATTCCGGGGAGCTGTTTTTT. This chain joins TRBV7-3 and TRBJ2-2; D may be TRBD2 (6 bases). Between the trimmed V and J ends, which lost 6 bases and 6 bases, there was a span of 14 bases. Germline loops: CDR1 SGHTA, CDR2 FQGTGA. The CDR3 loop spans 14 amino acids.

The chain uses TRBV21-1 and TRBJ2-1; TRBD2, the table's D call, lacks a check against the DNA. TRBV21-1 is labeled a pseudogene. The CDR3 contains 16 residues. The CDR3 bases are TGTGCCAGCAGCAAAGAACAGCGGGAGACCTACAATGAGCAGTTCTTC. Amino acid sequence: CASSKEQRETYNEQFF.

The rearrangement uses TRBV28 and TRBJ1-5, with D uncertain. CDR1 MDHEN and CDR2 SYDVKM come from the germline V gene. This CDR3 has 13 amino acids. V lost 4 bases to trimming and J lost 5 bases, with 9 bases between them. The CDR3 nucleotides read TGTGCCAGCAGTTCATTTACTCATCAGCCCCAGCATTTT. Residues: CASSSFTHQPQHF.

This clone was detected only a few times. The rearrangement uses TRBV10-3 and TRBJ1-4; TRBD1 matches 7 bases. The CDR3 runs 15 residues. Germline trimming cut 7 bases from V and 8 bases from J; bases unmatched to any gene: 13. Germline V lookup: CDR1 ENHRY, CDR2 SYGVKD. The CDR3: CAIKATDRWEEKLFF. CDR3 sequence (DNA): TGTGCCATCAAAGCTACGGACAGGTGGGAAGAAAAACTGTTTTTT.

The chain uses TRBV7-8 and TRBJ2-3; TRBD1 might be the D (6 bases). V was cut by 7 bases and J by 6 bases, with 23 bases left in between. The CDR3 length is 16 residues. Germline V gene data show CDR1 as SGHVS and CDR2 as FQNEAQ. The chain's CDR3 is CASTRATRGTKDTQYF. The DNA of the CDR3 is TGTGCCAGCACCCGCGCGACCAGGGGAACAAAGGATACGCAGTATTTT.

The chain joins TRBV18 to TRBJ1-5; 10 nucleotides agree with TRBD1. V lost 3 bases to trimming and J lost 0 bases; unmatched junction nucleotides: 2. CDR1 KGHSH and CDR2 LQKENI come from the germline V gene. The CDR3 length is 16 residues. The CDR3 sequence is CASSPGTGVSNQPQHF. DNA of the CDR3: TGTGCCAGCTCACCTGGGACAGGGGTTAGCAATCAGCCCCAGCATTTT. Looking up the rest from reference TRBV18 and TRBJ1-5 gives the full variable domain: NAGVMQNPRHLVRRRGQEARLRCSPMKGHSHVYWYRQLPEEGLKFMVYLQKENIIDESGMPKERFSAEFPKEGPSILRIQQVVRGDSAAYFCASSPGTGVSNQPQHFGDGTRLSIL.

This chain joins TRBV27 and TRBJ2-7, with a tentative D call TRBD1 (5 bases). Germline CDR1 and CDR2: MNHEY and SMNVEV (reference sequence). This CDR3 comprises 12 residues. Trimming stripped 5 bases from V and 12 bases from J, with 17 bases between. The CDR3 here is CASSSTQGVWYF. CDR3 DNA: TGTGCCAGCAGTAGTACGCAGGGCGTATGGTACTTC.

This sequence joins TRBV6-1 and TRBJ1-6, with D hard to call. This CDR3 spans 11 amino acids. The germline V gene encodes CDR1 MNHNS and CDR2 SASEGT. V was cut by 1 base and J by 10 bases, with 2 bases left in between. CDR3 residues: CASSEGSPLHF. Written as DNA, the CDR3 is TGTGCCAGCAGTGAAGGGTCACCCCTCCACTTT.

This sequence joins TRBV6-5 and TRBJ2-1; D not certain. The CDR3 is made up of 11 amino acids. CDR1 is MNHEY, CDR2 SVGAGI, per germline. Deletions cut 4 bases from V and 9 bases from J, with 7 bases between. CDR3 DNA: TGTGCCAGCAGTTTGGGTCGTGAGCAGTTCTTC. Protein sequence: CASSLGREQFF.

The chain employs TRBV28 and TRBJ1-4; D perhaps matches TRBD1 (5 bases). Germline assignment: CDR1 MDHEN and CDR2 SYDVKM. Deletions cut 2 bases from V and 4 bases from J, with 11 bases between. This CDR3 is 15 amino acids long. CDR3 nucleotide sequence: TGTGCCAGCAGTTTAGGTGGCAGGGTTAATGAAAAACTGTTTTTT. It codes for CASSLGGRVNEKLFF.

The rearrangement links TRBV9 to TRBJ2-7; 10 bases line up with TRBD1. The V gene end was trimmed by 0 bases and the J gene end by 4 bases; junction bases not matched to a gene: 4. CDR1 SGDLS and CDR2 YYNGEE come from the germline V gene. The CDR3 contains 15 residues. CDR3 loop: CASSVGPGQGYEQYF. In DNA form, the CDR3 reads TGTGCCAGCAGCGTAGGACCGGGACAGGGGTACGAGCAGTACTTC.

This chain links TRBV2 with TRBJ1-1; 7 nucleotides agree with TRBD1. Germline loops: CDR1 SNHLY, CDR2 FYNNEI. The J segment lost 1 base and the V segment lost 3 bases, leaving 11 bases of the junction unmatched. CDR3 length: 17 residues. The CDR3 reads CASSDRNTGTANTEAFF. Written as DNA, the CDR3 is TGTGCCAGCAGTGACCGAAACACCGGGACAGCGAACACTGAAGCTTTCTTT.